What follows are 23 T cell receptor beta chains derived from one specimen sequenced in a study of tumor-infiltrating lymphocytes in oesophageal squamous cell carcinoma. In TCRdb, the PCR reads were re-called with MiXCR into one record per CDR3 protein. The data contain roughly 23,000 distinct CDR3 sequences, under 35% of them singletons. Sequencing used esophageal tumor tissue. These receptors all come from a female donor with esophageal squamous cell carcinoma.

This chain links TRBV7-2 with TRBJ2-7, with 11 bases matching TRBD2. Gene TRBJ2-5 matches the end of the DNA better, so the J call may be wrong. The germline V gene has CDR1 SGHTA and CDR2 FQGNSA. The CDR3 covers 16 residues. The CDR3 DNA follows: TGTGCCAGCAGCTTAGTACCGGGGACTAGCGGAGAGACCCAGTACTTC. It is translated as CASSLVPGTSGETQYF.

This clonotype showed up just a few times. This sequence joins TRBV2 and TRBJ2-1; no definite D call. The J call may be mistaken, given a closer DNA end match to TRBJ2-7. This CDR3 has 15 amino acids. The germline CDR1 and CDR2 sequences are SNHLY and FYNNEI. CDR3 in amino acids: CASSVIVSRRPEQYF. The DNA of the CDR3 is TGTGCCAGCAGTGTGATTGTCTCCCGTCGCCCCGAGCAGTACTTC.

The genes are TRBV7-4 and TRBJ2-6; 7 bases line up with TRBD1. Trimming removed 5 bases from V and 2 bases from J; junction bases left unmatched: 9. From germline, CDR1 is SGHVT and CDR2 SQSDAQ. The CDR3 is 17 residues long. The CDR3, as DNA: TGTGCCAGCAGCCACCGACAGGGTCATGCTGGGGCCAACGTCCTGACTTTC. Translated, it gives CASSHRQGHAGANVLTF.

The chain carries TRBV7-2 and TRBJ2-4, with 10 bases matching TRBD2. The tail of the sequence fits TRBJ2-5 better, so the J call may be wrong. CDR1 is SGHTA, CDR2 FQGNSA, per germline. The CDR3 spans 17 residues. This chain's CDR3 is CASSLALSSGSRETQYF. The CDR3 bases are TGTGCCAGCAGCTTAGCGCTATCTAGCGGGAGTAGGGAGACCCAGTACTTC.

This chain connects TRBV19 to TRBJ2-1; maybe TRBD2 (6 bases). The assigned J gene may be wrong: the sequence end matches TRBJ2-7 better. CDR1 is LNHDA and CDR2 is SQIVND in the germline V gene (reference sequence). This CDR3 has 12 residues. The CDR3 DNA follows: TGTGCCTCTACGGACTATTACAATGAGCAGTACTTC. Translated, it gives CASTDYYNEQYF.

This clonotype has just one count. The CDR3 DNA reads TGCAGTGCTCCCGACAGGGTGGATAAAAACATTCAGTACTTC. This codes for CSAPDRVDKNIQYF. J is TRBJ2-4 and V is TRBV20-1; 7 bases are a match to TRBD1. The ends lost 5 bases at V and 4 bases at J; junction bases unmatched: 8. The CDR3 is 14 amino acids. Germline-derived CDR1 and CDR2 are DFQATT and SNEGSKA (reference sequence).

The chain joins TRBV11-1 to TRBJ2-3, with a tentative D call TRBD2 (6 bases). V was trimmed by 6 bases and J by 2 bases, leaving 18 bases between them. Germline V gives CDR1 SGHAT, CDR2 FQDESV (reference sequence). This CDR3 has 16 amino acids. As DNA, the CDR3 is TGTGCCAGCAGGCCTAATCCGGGACTCTACACAGATACGCAGTATTTT. It codes for CASRPNPGLYTDTQYF.

Comments on this clonotype: A much more abundant neighbour one base away suggests this may be a read error. The V call is TRBV19, the J call TRBJ2-3, with a possible D match to TRBD2 (6 bases). This CDR3 is 14 amino acids long. Germline V lookup: CDR1 LNHDA, CDR2 SQIVND (reference sequence). CDR3 region: CASRASEAALKQLF. The CDR3, as DNA: TGTGCCAGTAGGGCTAGCGAAGCAGCCCTTAAGCAGTTATTC.

The chain uses TRBV10-3 and TRBJ1-1; D is undetermined. Trimming took 11 bases from V and 14 from J, leaving 30 bases between them. Germline V gene sequence: CDR1 ENHRY, CDR2 SYGVKD. The CDR3 length is 14 residues. The CDR3 DNA follows: TGTGCCTCCTCCCCAGTTAGCTCCTACAATGAGCGGTTCTTT. This translates into CASSPVSSYNERFF.

The chain links TRBV6-6 to TRBJ2-4; the D call may be TRBD1 or TRBD2 (5 bases each). Near its end, the DNA agrees better with TRBJ2-7, so the J call may be wrong. There are 17 residues in the CDR3. The germline V gene encodes CDR1 MNHNY and CDR2 SVGAGI (reference sequence). CDR3 DNA sequence: TGTGCCAGCAAGGCAGGGTTCCACGGAGCGGCCTCCTACGAGCAGTACTTC. It encodes CASKAGFHGAASYEQYF.

This clonotype appeared once. Without the conserved terminal phenylalanine or tryptophan, this CDR3 likely stems from a read error. It is unclear where the CDR3 begins or ends on the DNA, so no DNA is shown, and the CDR3 is as TCRdb lists it. The chain carries TRBV7-3 and TRBJ2-7; the table assigns TRBD2, which was not confirmed against the DNA. Germline CDR1 SGHTA, CDR2 FQGTGA. Ends included, the CDR3 has 17 residues. The CDR3 loop is CASSLCSGSSYGYTFGS.

As to this clonotype: The germline gene is not matched at one end of the junction; a read error may be the cause. This chain connects TRBV5-3 to TRBJ1-5; D might be TRBD1 (6 bases). TRBV5-3 is reported as an ORF; its role is uncertain. This CDR3 region has 14 residues. CDR3 coding DNA: TGTGCCAGCAGCTTATTACAGGGTTATCAGCCCCAGCATTTT. This sequence encodes CASSLLQGYQPQHF.

This chain links TRBV9 with TRBJ1-4; a weak D match, TRBD1 (5 bases). The CDR3 is 15 residues long. Trimming removed 3 bases from V and 0 bases from J, with 9 bases in between. Germline V gives CDR1 SGDLS, CDR2 YYNGEE. CDR3 sequence reads: CASSAGTATNEKLFF. CDR3 DNA sequence: TGTGCCAGCAGCGCGGGGACGGCAACTAATGAAAAACTGTTTTTT.

The chain carries TRBV7-2 and TRBJ2-7; 15 bases line up with TRBD2. The DNA end is a closer match to TRBJ2-1, so the J assignment may be wrong. This CDR3 comprises 15 residues. Germline V gives CDR1 SGHTA, CDR2 FQGNSA. The CDR3 DNA follows: TGTGCCAGCAGCTTTGGACTAGCGGGAGGGGGTGAGCAGTTCTTC. It codes for CASSFGLAGGGEQFF.

This clonotype was seen a few times. Since a much larger clone is just one base distant, this may be a read error. The chain is built from TRBV11-2 and TRBJ2-5, with 8 bases that match TRBD1. Losses at the gene ends were 6 bases for V and 11 bases for J; bases not matched to a gene: 14. This CDR3 is built from 14 residues. The germline V gene has CDR1 SGHAT and CDR2 FQNNGV. CDR3: CASRGTGPYNEQYF. The CDR3 coding sequence is TGTGCCAGCAGGGGGACAGGCCCCTACAATGAGCAGTACTTC.

The chain links TRBV11-1 to TRBJ2-1; D tentatively reads TRBD1 or TRBD2 (5 bases each). The V end was cut by 0 bases, the J end by 7 bases, with 13 bases between. The length of the CDR3 is 15 residues. Germline V gives CDR1 SGHAT, CDR2 FQDESV (reference sequence). The DNA for the CDR3 is TGTGCCAGCAGCTTAGCCATCGGGACGACGAATGAGCAGTTCTTC. This gives the protein CASSLAIGTTNEQFF.

The gene calls are TRBV11-2 and TRBJ2-3; tentative D call: TRBD1 (5 bases). CDR1 and CDR2 (germline): SGHAT, FQNNGV. The CDR3 length is 13 residues. The V end was cut by 5 bases, the J end by 4 bases, with 10 bases between. The CDR3 region has the DNA TGTGCCAGCAGCAAGGGGTGGGCAGATACGCAGTATTTT. It codes for CASSKGWADTQYF.

With respect to this clonotype: At one end, the junction sequence differs from germline, possibly due to a read error. The chain employs TRBV5-3 and TRBJ2-3; 9 bases map to TRBD2. TRBV5-3 is an ORF, and what it does is uncertain. The CDR3 has 14 amino acids. The CDR3, as DNA: TGTGCCAGCAGCTTGGGACTAGCAAAGGATACGCAGTATTTT. Translating gives CASSLGLAKDTQYF.

This clonotype was observed at least ten times. The chain combines TRBV7-6 with TRBJ2-7, with 8 bases identical to TRBD1. V shed 5 bases, J shed 7 bases, and the junction held 13 bases outside the gene matches. In germline, CDR1 is SGHVS, CDR2 FNYEAQ. There are 15 residues in the CDR3. CDR3 protein: CASSTRDRPDNEQYF. CDR3 nucleotide sequence: TGTGCCAGCAGCACCCGGGACAGGCCCGACAATGAGCAGTACTTC.

V is TRBV28 and J is TRBJ2-5; D remains ambiguous. The CDR3 loop spans 14 amino acids. Germline-derived CDR1 and CDR2 are MDHEN and SYDVKM. With 2 bases removed from V and 1 base from J, the gap between germline ends came to 8 bases. The CDR3 DNA reads as TGTGCCAGCAGTTTAGGTGGCAGCCAAGAGACCCAGTACTTC. Translation gives CASSLGGSQETQYF.

There are many counts of this clonotype. A much larger clone is a single base away; this may be a read error. The chain joins TRBV7-2 to TRBJ2-5, with 11 positions matching TRBD2. Looked up from germline, CDR1 is SGHTA and CDR2 is FQGNSA. The CDR3 loop spans 16 amino acids. Trimming took 5 bases from V and 11 from J; bases not matched to a gene: 16. The CDR3 DNA reads TGTGCCAGCAGCCAAGGGACTAGCGGAACGTACAATGAGCAGTACTTC. Translated: CASSQGTSGTYNEQYF. The full variable domain, in which reference TRBV7-2 and TRBJ2-5 provide the parts outside the CDR3, is GAGVSQSPSNKVTEKGKDVELRCDPISGHTALYWYRQSLGQGLEFLIYFQGNSAPDKSGLPSDRFSAERTGGSVSTLTIQRTQQEDSAVYLCASSQGTSGTYNEQYFGPGTRLLVL.

Regarding this clonotype: A much more abundant neighbour one base away suggests this may be a read error. V gene TRBV28 combines with J gene TRBJ2-1; D remains unclear. The J call may be wrong; the DNA end is better matched by TRBJ2-7. This CDR3 region has 12 residues. Germline V gives CDR1 MDHEN, CDR2 SYDVKM. As DNA, the CDR3 is TGTGCCAGCACGGACCGGTACAATGAGCAGTACTTC. This sequence encodes CASTDRYNEQYF.

This clonotype was seen just once. Here the CDR3 omits its conserved ending phenylalanine or tryptophan, so a read error is the likely source. Because the CDR3's place on the DNA is in doubt, the DNA is left out and the CDR3 is given as listed by TCRdb. J is TRBJ1-2 and V is TRBV6-4; the table's D call TRBD1 went unverified against the DNA. Germline CDR1 and CDR2: MRHNA and SNTAGT. The length of the CDR3 is 8 amino acids, counting both ends. The CDR3 reads CASSEGTG.